This TCR beta chain originates from a study of response to subunit inactivated influenza vaccine. There are a few counts of this clonotype. Via MiXCR, TCRdb re-called the RT-PCR reads, giving one row per CDR3 protein. The repertoire holds roughly 160,000 distinct CDR3 sequences, with 9.5% to 12% as singletons. The CDR3 is 14 amino acids. Germline V gene data show CDR1 as MNHNS and CDR2 as SASEGT. The trim removed 6 bases at V and 8 bases at J, leaving 4 bases unmatched. This sequence was found in a man aged 50-75 years who received an inactivated influenza vaccine. The sample here was CD8+ T cells sorted from PBMCs, taken about 23 months after vaccination. The rearrangement uses TRBV6-1 and TRBJ2-2; 12 nucleotides line up with TRBD2. CDR3 sequence (DNA): TGTGCCAGCAGCCCCGGGACTAGCGGGGGGGAGCTGTTTTTT. This translates into CASSPGTSGGELFF.